The following is a TCR beta chain sequence with its context. The authors' processing: From reference gene primer amplification, estimates of nucleated cell counts were derived. Assay: immunoSEQ multiplex PCR; the TCRdb copy retains only in-frame clones and omits some. The V and J calls and the clone size are those of that table, but D and trimming were determined from the DNA. The table has approximately 150,000 clones, 79% seen once. The data belong to a study of blood T cell repertoires in COVID-19. Looking at the study overall: Cohort 3 donors were reported recovered after two negative PCRs, clearance, or symptom resolution. The United States, Italy and Spain provided the acute and convalescent COVID-19 samples.

Cohorts were based on clinical histories the participants reported. The sample was PBMCs or T cells enriched from blood (not recorded which). This clonotype was sampled from a woman between 70 and 85 years old in a cohort exposed to, infected with or recovered from COVID-19 (not recorded which).

CDR3 in DNA: TGTGCCAGCAGCTGGGGGACTAGCGGGAGTTTCGCCGGGGAGCTGTTTTTT. The encoded protein is CASSWGTSGSFAGELFF. The chain joins TRBV7-3 to TRBJ2-2; 14 bases are shared with TRBD2. J was trimmed by 6 bases and V by 4 bases; bases with no gene match: 7. The CDR3 spans 17 residues. Germline assignment: CDR1 SGHTA and CDR2 FQGTGA.